The entry below describes one TCR beta chain. No antigen is known for it. Germline assignment: CDR1 MRHNA and CDR2 SNTAGT. The CDR3 is 15 residues long. J lost 5 bases, V lost 4 bases, and 2 bases had no gene match. The sample is drawn from a study of T cell repertoires in cytomegalovirus infection. TCRdb recomputed calls from the reads with MiXCR, one row per CDR3 protein. The sample lists about 360,000 distinct CDR3 sequences, roughly 36% occurring once. The TCR sequence derives from a human donor in good health (CMV status not recorded). Some clones in this sample may be carry-over from other donors' samples. The chain joins TRBV6-4 to TRBJ2-2; 12 bases match TRBD2. The starting material was cultured PBMCs, obtained from culture after CMV antigen stimulation. The CDR3 DNA reads TGTGCCAGCAGTGCTGGGACTAGCGGGACCGGGGAGCTGTTTTTT. Protein product: CASSAGTSGTGELFF.